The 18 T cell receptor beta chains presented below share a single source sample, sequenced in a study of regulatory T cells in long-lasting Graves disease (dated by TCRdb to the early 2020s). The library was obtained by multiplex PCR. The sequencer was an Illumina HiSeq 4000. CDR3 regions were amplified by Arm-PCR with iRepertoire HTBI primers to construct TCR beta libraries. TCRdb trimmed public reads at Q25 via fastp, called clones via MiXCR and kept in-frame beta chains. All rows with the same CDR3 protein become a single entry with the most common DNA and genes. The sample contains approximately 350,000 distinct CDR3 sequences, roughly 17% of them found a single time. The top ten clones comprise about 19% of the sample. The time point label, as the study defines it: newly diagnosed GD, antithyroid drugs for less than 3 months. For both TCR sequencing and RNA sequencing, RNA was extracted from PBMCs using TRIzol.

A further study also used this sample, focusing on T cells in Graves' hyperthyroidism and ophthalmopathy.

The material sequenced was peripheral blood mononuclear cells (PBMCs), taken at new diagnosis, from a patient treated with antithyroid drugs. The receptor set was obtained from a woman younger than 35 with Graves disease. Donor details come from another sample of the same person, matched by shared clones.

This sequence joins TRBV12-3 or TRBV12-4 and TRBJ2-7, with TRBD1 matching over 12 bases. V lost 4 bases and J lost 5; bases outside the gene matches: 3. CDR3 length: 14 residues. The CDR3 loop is CASSWGQGAHEQYF. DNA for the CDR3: TGTGCCAGCAGTTGGGGACAGGGGGCCCACGAGCAGTACTTC.

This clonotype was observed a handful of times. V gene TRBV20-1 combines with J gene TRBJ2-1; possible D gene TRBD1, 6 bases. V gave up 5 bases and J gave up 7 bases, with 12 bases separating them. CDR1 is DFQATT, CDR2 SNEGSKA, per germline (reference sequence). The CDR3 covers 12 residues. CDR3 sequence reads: CSAEQGWNEQFF. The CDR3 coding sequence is TGCAGTGCTGAACAGGGATGGAATGAGCAGTTCTTC.

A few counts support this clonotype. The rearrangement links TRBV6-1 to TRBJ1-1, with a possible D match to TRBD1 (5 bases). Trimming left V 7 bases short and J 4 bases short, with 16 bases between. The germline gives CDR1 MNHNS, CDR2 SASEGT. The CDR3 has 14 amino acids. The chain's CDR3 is CASNGAGGTTEAFF. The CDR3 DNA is TGTGCCAGCAACGGGGCGGGGGGTACCACTGAAGCTTTCTTT.

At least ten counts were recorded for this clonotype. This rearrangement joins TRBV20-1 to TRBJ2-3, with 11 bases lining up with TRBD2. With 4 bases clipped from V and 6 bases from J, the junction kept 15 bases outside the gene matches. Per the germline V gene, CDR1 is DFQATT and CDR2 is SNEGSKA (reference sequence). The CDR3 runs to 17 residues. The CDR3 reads CSAIYSETSGVRDTQYF. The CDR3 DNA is TGCAGTGCTATTTACAGTGAGACTAGCGGGGTCCGGGATACGCAGTATTTT.

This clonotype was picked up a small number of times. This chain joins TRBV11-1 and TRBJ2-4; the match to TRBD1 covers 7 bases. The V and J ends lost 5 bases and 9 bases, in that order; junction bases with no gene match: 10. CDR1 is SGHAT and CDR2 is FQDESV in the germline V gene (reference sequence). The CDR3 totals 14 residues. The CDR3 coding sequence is TGTGCCAGCAGCCGCGGACAGGCGGTGGGCATTCAGTACTTC. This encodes CASSRGQAVGIQYF.

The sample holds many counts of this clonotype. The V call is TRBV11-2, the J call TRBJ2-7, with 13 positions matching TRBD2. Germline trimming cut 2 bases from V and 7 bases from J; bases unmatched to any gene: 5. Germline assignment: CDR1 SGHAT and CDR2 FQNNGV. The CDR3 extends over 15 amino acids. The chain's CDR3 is CASSLTSGGAGEQYF. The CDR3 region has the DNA TGTGCCAGCAGCTTAACTAGCGGGGGGGCAGGAGAGCAGTACTTC.

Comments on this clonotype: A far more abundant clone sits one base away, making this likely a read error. Here the CDR3 reads CASTGKGSSYNEQFF. CDR3 coding DNA: TGTGCCAGCACAGGCAAGGGCAGCTCCTACAATGAGCAGTTCTTC. The chain joins TRBV12-3 or TRBV12-4 to TRBJ2-1; D is unresolved. CDR3 size: 15 residues. Trimming removed 7 bases at V and 0 bases at J, with 13 bases between.

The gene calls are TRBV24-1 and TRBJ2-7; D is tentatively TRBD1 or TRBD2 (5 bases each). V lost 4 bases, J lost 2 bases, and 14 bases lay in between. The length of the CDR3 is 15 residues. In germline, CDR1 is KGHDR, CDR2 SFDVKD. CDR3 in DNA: TGTGCCACCAGTGAGTCCGGGACGGGGACCTACGAGCAGTACTTC. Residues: CATSESGTGTYEQYF.

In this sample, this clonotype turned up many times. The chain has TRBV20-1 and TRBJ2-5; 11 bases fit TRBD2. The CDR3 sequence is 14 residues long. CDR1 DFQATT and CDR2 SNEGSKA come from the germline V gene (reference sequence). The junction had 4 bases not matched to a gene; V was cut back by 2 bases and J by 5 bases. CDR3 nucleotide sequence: TGCAGTGCTAGACTAGCGGGAGGTCGGGAGACCCAGTACTTC. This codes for CSARLAGGRETQYF.

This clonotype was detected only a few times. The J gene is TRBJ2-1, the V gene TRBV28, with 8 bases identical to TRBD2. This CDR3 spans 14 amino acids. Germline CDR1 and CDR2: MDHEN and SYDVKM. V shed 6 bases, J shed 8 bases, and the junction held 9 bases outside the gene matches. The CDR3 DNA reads TGTGCCAGCAGGACAGCGGGAGTCCTCGATGAGCAGTTCTTC. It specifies CASRTAGVLDEQFF.

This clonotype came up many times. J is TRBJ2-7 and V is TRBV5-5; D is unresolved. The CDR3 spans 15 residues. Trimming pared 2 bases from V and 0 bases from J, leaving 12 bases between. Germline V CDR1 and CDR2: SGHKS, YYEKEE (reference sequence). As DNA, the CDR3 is TGTGCCAGCAGCTTTGTGTCAAACCCCTCCTACGAGCAGTACTTC. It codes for CASSFVSNPSYEQYF.

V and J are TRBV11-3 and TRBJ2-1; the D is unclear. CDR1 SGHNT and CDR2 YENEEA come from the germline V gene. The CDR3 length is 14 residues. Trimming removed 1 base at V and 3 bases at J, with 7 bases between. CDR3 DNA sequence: TGTGCCAGCAGCTTAGTTAGCAGCTACAATGAGCAGTTCTTC. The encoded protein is CASSLVSSYNEQFF.

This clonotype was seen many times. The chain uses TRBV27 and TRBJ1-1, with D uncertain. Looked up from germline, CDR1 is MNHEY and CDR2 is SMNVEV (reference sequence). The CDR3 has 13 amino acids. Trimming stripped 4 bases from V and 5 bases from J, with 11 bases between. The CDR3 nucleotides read TGTGCCAGCAGTTCCACGAGAGGTACTGAAGCTTTCTTT. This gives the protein CASSSTRGTEAFF.

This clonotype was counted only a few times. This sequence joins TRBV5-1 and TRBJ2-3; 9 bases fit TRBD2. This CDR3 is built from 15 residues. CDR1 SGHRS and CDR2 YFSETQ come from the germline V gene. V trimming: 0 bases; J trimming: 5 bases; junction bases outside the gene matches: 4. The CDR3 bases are TGCGCCAGCAGCTTGGCTAGCGGGGAAATAGATACGCAGTATTTT. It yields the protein CASSLASGEIDTQYF.

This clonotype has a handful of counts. The CDR3: CAISDGGNGYNEQFF. CDR3 nucleotides: TGTGCCATCAGTGACGGTGGGAATGGTTACAATGAGCAGTTCTTC. The chain employs TRBV10-3 and TRBJ2-1, with D uncertain. Trimming left V 3 bases short and J 4 bases short, with 13 bases between. This CDR3 is built from 15 residues. Germline CDR1 and CDR2: ENHRY and SYGVKD.

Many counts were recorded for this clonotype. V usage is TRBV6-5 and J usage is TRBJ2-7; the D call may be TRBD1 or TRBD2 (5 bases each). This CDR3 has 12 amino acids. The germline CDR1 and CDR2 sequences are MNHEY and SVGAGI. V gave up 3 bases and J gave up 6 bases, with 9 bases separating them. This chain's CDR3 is CASSYSGREQYF. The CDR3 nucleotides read TGTGCCAGCAGTTATTCGGGGCGCGAGCAGTACTTC.

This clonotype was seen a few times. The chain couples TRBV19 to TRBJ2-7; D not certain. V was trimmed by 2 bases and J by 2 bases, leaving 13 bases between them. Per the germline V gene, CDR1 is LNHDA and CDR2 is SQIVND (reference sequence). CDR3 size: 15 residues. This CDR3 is CASSINAAGPYEQYF. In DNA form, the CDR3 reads TGTGCCAGTAGTATAAACGCCGCCGGACCCTACGAGCAGTACTTC.

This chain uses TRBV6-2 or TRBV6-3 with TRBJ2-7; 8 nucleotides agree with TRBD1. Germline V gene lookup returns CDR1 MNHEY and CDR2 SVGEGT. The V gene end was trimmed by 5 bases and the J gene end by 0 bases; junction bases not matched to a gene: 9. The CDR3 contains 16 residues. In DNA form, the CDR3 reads TGTGCCAGCAGTCAAAACCTCGGACAGGGCTCCTACGAGCAGTACTTC. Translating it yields CASSQNLGQGSYEQYF.